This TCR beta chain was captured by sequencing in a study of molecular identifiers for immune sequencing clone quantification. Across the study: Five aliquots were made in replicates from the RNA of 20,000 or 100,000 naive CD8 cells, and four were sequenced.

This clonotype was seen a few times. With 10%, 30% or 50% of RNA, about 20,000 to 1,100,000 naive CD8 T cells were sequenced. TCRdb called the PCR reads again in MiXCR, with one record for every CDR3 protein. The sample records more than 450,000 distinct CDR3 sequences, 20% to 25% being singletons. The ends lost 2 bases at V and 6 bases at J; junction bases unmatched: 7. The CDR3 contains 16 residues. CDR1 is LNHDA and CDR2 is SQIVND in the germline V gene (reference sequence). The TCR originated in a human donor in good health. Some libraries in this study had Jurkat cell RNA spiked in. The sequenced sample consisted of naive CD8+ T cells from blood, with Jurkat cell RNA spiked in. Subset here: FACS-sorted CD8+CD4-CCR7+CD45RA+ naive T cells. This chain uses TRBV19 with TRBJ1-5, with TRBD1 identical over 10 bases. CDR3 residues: CASSIRGDRGRQPQHF. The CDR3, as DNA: TGTGCCAGTAGTATAAGAGGGGACAGGGGACGTCAGCCCCAGCATTTT. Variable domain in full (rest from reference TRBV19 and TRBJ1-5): DGGITQSPKYLFRKEGQNVTLSCEQNLNHDAMYWYRQDPGQGLRLIYYSQIVNDFQKGDIAEGYSVSREKKESFPLTVTSAQKNPTAFYLCASSIRGDRGRQPQHFGDGTRLSIL.